This passage covers 6 T cell receptor beta chains from one sample sequenced in a study of graft-versus-host responses after intestinal transplantation. The repertoire was sequenced with immunoSEQ multiplex PCR; TCRdb's copy has only in-frame clones and lacks some. This table has almost 8,500 clones, over 90% appearing once. The material was PBMCs, obtained 11 days after intestinal transplantation. Every receptor here comes from a human patient who received an intestinal transplant, so some T cells may come from the graft donor.

The chain links TRBV7-9 to TRBJ2-1; perhaps TRBD2 as D (5 bases). V lost 5 bases and J 5 bases, leaving 19 bases between the germline ends. This CDR3 is 16 amino acids long. CDR1 is SEHNR and CDR2 is FQNEAQ in the germline V gene (reference sequence). Written as DNA, the CDR3 is TGTGCCAGCAGCGGCGAAAAACGGGGTAGGGACAATGAGCAGTTCTTC. It specifies CASSGEKRGRDNEQFF.

V usage is TRBV18 and J usage is TRBJ2-5; tentative D call: TRBD1 (6 bases). V was cut by 3 bases and J by 9 bases, with 14 bases left in between. This CDR3 comprises 13 residues. The germline V gene encodes CDR1 KGHSH and CDR2 LQKENI. CDR3 protein: CASSPGSGVPQYF. Here the CDR3 DNA reads TGTGCCAGCTCACCGGGATCAGGGGTTCCCCAGTACTTC.

The chain is built from TRBV5-4 and TRBJ2-2, with D possibly being TRBD2 (6 bases). Germline CDR1 SGHNT, CDR2 YYREEE (reference sequence). V was shortened by 5 bases and J by 8 bases, with 13 bases between the two germline ends. This CDR3 contains 13 residues. CDR3 nucleotides: TGTGCCAGCAGTCAGGGAGGTGGGGGGGAGCTGTTTTTT. It specifies CASSQGGGGELFF.

The chain has TRBV5-4 and TRBJ2-1, with 7 positions matching TRBD1. There are 16 residues in the CDR3. J gave up 4 bases and V 2 bases, and 9 bases lay outside the gene matches. Germline CDR1 is SGHNT and CDR2 is YYREEE (reference sequence). The CDR3 nucleotides are TGTGCCAGCAGCTTCCCGCCCTTGACAGGGTACAATGAGCAGTTCTTC. It specifies CASSFPPLTGYNEQFF.

The chain employs TRBV5-1 and TRBJ1-2; D remains unclear. This CDR3 is built from 14 residues. V shed 0 bases and J shed 2 bases, with 8 bases lying between them. Germline V gene data show CDR1 as SGHRS and CDR2 as YFSETQ. The CDR3 DNA is TGCGCCAGCAGCTTGGTAGGCGGAAACTATGGCTACACCTTC. It codes for CASSLVGGNYGYTF.

This clone was detected only a few times. This sample also contains other DNA sequences that code for the same CDR3. This chain uses TRBV27 with TRBJ2-3; perhaps TRBD2 as D (6 bases). Germline CDR1 and CDR2: MNHEY and SMNVEV (reference sequence). The CDR3 is 13 residues long. Trimming pared 0 bases from V and 5 bases from J, leaving 6 bases between. This CDR3 is CASSLSRGDTQYF. The CDR3 DNA reads as TGTGCCAGCAGTTTATCGCGGGGAGATACGCAGTATTTT.